These 9 T cell receptor beta chains originate from one sample sequenced in a study of blood T cells in healthy people across ages. PCR was performed a second time for about 6 to 12 cycles using a sample-barcoded 5' primer and a J-beta primer mix. TCRdb redid the calling of the 5' RACE reads with MiXCR, one entry per CDR3 protein. The data show 540,000 or so distinct CDR3 sequences, around 24% seen once. The sample was also linked to a second study, of T cells of mothers and their children.

Sequences were obtained from blood. The receptors shown here come from a boy younger than 18 in good health.

This chain connects TRBV28 to TRBJ1-4; TRBD1 matches 8 bases. Germline V gene data show CDR1 as MDHEN and CDR2 as SYDVKM. V lost 6 bases and J lost 1; bases outside the gene matches: 7. The CDR3 runs 16 residues. DNA of the CDR3: TGTGCCAGCAGCACAGGACAGGGAGTAACTAATGAAAAACTGTTTTTT. It specifies CASSTGQGVTNEKLFF. Variable domain in full (rest from reference TRBV28 and TRBJ1-4): DVKVTQSSRYLVKRTGEKVFLECVQDMDHENMFWYRQDPGLGLRLIYFSYDVKMKEKGDIPEGYSVSREKKERFSLILESASTNQTSMYLCASSTGQGVTNEKLFFGSGTQLSVL.

The chain employs TRBV6-5 and TRBJ1-2; D is perhaps TRBD1 (6 bases). V was pared by 0 bases and J by 3 bases, with 14 bases between. CDR1 and CDR2 from the germline V gene are MNHEY and SVGAGI. The CDR3 extends over 16 amino acids. The CDR3 nucleotides are TGTGCCAGCAGTTACTCGGGGCAGGGGACATACTATGGCTACACCTTC. Amino acid sequence: CASSYSGQGTYYGYTF.

The chain has TRBV20-1 and TRBJ1-5; D gene unclear. CDR3 length equals 15 residues. The V end lost 6 bases, the J end lost 1 base, and 16 bases lay between the germline ends. CDR1 and CDR2 (germline): DFQATT, SNEGSKA (reference sequence). The CDR3 DNA reads as TGCAGTGCGCCGCATGGTGCGGGGAGCAATCAGCCCCAGCATTTT. Translated: CSAPHGAGSNQPQHF.

The genes are TRBV20-1 and TRBJ2-5; D is possibly TRBD1 (5 bases). The assigned J gene may be wrong: the sequence end matches TRBJ2-7 better. Germline lookup yields CDR1 DFQATT and CDR2 SNEGSKA (reference sequence). The CDR3 sequence is 12 residues long. Written as DNA, the CDR3 is TGCAGTGGTAGTCAGGGCTCCTACGAGCAGTACTTC. Its translation: CSGSQGSYEQYF.

This clonotype has more than one count but fewer than ten. V gene TRBV29-1 combines with J gene TRBJ2-1, with D perhaps assigned TRBD1 or TRBD2 (7 bases each). Germline CDR1 reads SQVTM; CDR2 reads ANQGSEA. Between the trimmed V and J ends, which lost 8 bases and 8 bases, there was a span of 19 bases. CDR3 length equals 13 residues. The CDR3 sequence: CSIWGGGIDEQFF. CDR3 DNA sequence: TGCAGCATTTGGGGAGGGGGCATCGATGAGCAGTTCTTC.

J is TRBJ2-7 and V is TRBV9; D gene ambiguous. Germline V gene data show CDR1 as SGDLS and CDR2 as YYNGEE. The CDR3 is 14 amino acids. V shed 0 bases and J shed 5 bases, with 12 bases lying between them. CDR3 region: CASSVGGGVDEQYF. The CDR3 nucleotides read TGTGCCAGCAGCGTAGGAGGTGGGGTAGACGAGCAGTACTTC.

The V gene is TRBV19, the J gene TRBJ1-4, with 10 bases identical to TRBD1. J gave up 5 bases and V 3 bases, and 9 bases lay outside the gene matches. CDR1 LNHDA and CDR2 SQIVND come from the germline V gene (reference sequence). The CDR3 is made up of 17 amino acids. CDR3 coding DNA: TGTGCCAGTAGTATCCGGGACAGGGGAAGGCGGAATGAAAAACTGTTTTTT. It codes for CASSIRDRGRRNEKLFF.

The rearrangement links TRBV28 to TRBJ2-5; D not certain. The J call may be in error: the DNA end matches TRBJ2-1 better. CDR1 is MDHEN, CDR2 SYDVKM, per germline. CDR3 length: 17 residues. The chain's CDR3 is CASSPPWQVSPYNEQFF. DNA for the CDR3: TGTGCCAGCAGTCCTCCGTGGCAGGTCTCCCCCTACAATGAGCAGTTCTTC.

This clonotype was observed many times. The chain has TRBV9 and TRBJ1-4; D unresolved. The germline V gene encodes CDR1 SGDLS and CDR2 YYNGEE. The CDR3 contains 14 residues. V shed 0 bases and J shed 0 bases, with 3 bases lying between them. The CDR3 region has the DNA TGTGCCAGCAGCGTAGGCCCAACTAATGAAAAACTGTTTTTT. This encodes CASSVGPTNEKLFF. Full variable domain (remainder filled in from reference TRBV9 and TRBJ1-4): DSGVTQTPKHLITATGQRVTLRCSPRSGDLSVYWYQQSLDQGLQFLIQYYNGEERAKGNILERFSAQQFPDLHSELNLSSLELGDSALYFCASSVGPTNEKLFFGSGTQLSVL.